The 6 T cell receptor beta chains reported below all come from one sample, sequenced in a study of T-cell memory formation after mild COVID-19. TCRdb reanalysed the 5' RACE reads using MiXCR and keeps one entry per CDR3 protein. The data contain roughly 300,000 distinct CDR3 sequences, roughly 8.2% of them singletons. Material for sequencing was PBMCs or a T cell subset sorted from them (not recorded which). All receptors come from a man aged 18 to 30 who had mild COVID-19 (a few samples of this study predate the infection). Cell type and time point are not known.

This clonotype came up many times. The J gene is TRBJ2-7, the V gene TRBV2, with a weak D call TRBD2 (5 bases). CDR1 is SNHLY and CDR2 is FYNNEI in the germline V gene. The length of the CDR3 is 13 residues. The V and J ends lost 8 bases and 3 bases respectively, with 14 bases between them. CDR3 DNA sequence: TGTGCCAGCGGAGTAGGCCGGGACTACGAGCAGTACGTC. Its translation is CASGVGRDYEQYV.

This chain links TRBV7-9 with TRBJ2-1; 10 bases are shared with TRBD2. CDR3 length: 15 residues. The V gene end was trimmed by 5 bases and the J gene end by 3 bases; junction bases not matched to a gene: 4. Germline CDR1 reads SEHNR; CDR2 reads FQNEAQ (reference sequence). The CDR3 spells CASSRTSGIYNEQFF. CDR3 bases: TGTGCCAGCAGCCGGACTAGCGGCATCTACAATGAGCAGTTCTTC.

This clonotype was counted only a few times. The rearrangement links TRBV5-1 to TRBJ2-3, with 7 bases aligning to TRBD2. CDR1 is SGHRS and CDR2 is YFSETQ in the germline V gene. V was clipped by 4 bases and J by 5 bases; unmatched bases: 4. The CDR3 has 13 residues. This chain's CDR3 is CASSGRGLDTQYF. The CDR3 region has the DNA TGCGCCAGCAGCGGGAGGGGATTAGATACGCAGTATTTT.

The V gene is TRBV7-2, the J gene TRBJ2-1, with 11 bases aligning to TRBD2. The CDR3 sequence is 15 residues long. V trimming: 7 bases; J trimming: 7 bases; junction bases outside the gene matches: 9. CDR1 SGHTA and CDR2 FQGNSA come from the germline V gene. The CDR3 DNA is TGTGCCAGCACCAAACAGGGACTAGCGGAGAATGAGCAGTTCTTC. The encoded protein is CASTKQGLAENEQFF.

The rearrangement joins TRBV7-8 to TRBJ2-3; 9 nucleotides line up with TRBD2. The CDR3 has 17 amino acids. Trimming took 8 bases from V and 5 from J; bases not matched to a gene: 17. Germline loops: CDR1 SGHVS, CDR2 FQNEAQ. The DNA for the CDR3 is TGTGCCAGCGAAGTGGGTTTCGGGACTAGCTTTCGAGATACGCAGTATTTT. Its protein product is CASEVGFGTSFRDTQYF.

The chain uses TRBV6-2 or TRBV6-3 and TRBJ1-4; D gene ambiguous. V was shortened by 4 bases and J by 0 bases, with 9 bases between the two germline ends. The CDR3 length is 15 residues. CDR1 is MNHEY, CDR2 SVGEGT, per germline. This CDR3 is CASSWGRSTNEKLFF. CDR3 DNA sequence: TGTGCCAGCAGTTGGGGAAGGTCAACTAATGAAAAACTGTTTTTT.